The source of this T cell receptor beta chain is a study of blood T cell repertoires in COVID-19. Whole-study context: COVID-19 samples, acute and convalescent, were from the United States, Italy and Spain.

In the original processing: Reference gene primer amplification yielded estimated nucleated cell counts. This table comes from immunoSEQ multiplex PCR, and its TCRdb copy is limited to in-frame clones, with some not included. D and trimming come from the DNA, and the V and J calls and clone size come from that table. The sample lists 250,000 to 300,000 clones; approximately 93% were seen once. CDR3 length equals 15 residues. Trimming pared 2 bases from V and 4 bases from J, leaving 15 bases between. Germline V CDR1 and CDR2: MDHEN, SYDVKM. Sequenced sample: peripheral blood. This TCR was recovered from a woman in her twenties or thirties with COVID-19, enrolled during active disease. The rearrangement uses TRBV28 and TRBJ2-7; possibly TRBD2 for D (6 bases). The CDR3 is CASSLLGGMGYEQYF. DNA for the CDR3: TGTGCCAGCAGTTTACTTGGCGGGATGGGATACGAGCAGTACTTC. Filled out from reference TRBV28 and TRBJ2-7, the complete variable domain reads DVKVTQSSRYLVKRTGEKVFLECVQDMDHENMFWYRQDPGLGLRLIYFSYDVKMKEKGDIPEGYSVSREKKERFSLILESASTNQTSMYLCASSLLGGMGYEQYFGPGTRLTVT.